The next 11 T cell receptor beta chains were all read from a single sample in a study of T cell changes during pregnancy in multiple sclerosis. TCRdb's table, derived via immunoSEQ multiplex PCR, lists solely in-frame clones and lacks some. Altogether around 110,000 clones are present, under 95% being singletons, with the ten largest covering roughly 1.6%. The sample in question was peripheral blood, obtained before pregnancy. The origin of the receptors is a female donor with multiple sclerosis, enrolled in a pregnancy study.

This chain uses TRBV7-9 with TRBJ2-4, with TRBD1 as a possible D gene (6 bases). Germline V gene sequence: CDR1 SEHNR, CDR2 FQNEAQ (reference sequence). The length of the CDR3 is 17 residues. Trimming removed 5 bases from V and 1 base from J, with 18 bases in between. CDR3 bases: TGTGCCAGCAGCCCGCTCCTACAGGGCTCGGCCAAAAACATTCAGTACTTC. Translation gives CASSPLLQGSAKNIQYF.

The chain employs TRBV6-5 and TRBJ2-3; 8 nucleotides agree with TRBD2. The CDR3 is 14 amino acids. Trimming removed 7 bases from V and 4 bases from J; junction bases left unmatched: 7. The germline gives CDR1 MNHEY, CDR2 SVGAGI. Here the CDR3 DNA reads TGTGCCAGCACTCAACGGGGGGGCCCAGATACGCAGTATTTT. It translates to CASTQRGGPDTQYF.

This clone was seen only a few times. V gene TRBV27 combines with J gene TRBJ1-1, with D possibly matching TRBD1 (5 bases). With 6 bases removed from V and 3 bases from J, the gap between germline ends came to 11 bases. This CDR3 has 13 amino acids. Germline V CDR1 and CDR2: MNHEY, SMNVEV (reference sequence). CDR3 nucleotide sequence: TGTGCCAGCAGCCCCCGACAGTACACTGAAGCTTTCTTT. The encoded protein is CASSPRQYTEAFF.

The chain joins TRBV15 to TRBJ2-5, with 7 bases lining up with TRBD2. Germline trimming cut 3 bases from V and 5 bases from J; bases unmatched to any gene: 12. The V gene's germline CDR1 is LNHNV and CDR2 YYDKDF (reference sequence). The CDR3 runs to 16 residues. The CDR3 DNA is TGTGCCACCAGCAGCAAAGGACTAGTTTCTGCTGAGACCCAGTACTTC. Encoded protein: CATSSKGLVSAETQYF.

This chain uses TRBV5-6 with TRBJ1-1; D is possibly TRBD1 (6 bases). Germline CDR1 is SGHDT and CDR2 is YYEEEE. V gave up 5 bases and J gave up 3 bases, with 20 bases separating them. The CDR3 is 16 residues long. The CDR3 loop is CASRTSKQGLDTEAFF. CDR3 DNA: TGTGCCAGCAGAACCTCTAAACAGGGATTGGACACTGAAGCTTTCTTT.

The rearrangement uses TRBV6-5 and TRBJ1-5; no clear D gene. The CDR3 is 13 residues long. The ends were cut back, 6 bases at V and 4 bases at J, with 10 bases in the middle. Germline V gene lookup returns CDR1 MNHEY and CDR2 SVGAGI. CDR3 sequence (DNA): TGTGCCAGCAGCCTAGGATGGAATCAGCCCCAGCATTTT. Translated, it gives CASSLGWNQPQHF.

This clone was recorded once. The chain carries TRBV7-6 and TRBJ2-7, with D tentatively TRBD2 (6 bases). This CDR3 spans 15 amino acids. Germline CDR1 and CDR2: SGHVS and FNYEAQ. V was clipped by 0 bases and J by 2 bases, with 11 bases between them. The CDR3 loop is CASSLAPRGTYEQYF. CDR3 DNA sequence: TGTGCCAGCAGCTTAGCGCCGCGGGGAACCTACGAGCAGTACTTC.

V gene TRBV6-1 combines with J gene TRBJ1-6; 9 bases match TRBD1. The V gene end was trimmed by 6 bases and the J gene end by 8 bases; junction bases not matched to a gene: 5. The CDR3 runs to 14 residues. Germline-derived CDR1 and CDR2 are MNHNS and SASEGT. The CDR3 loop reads CASRRRTGDSPLHF. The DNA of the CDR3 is TGTGCCAGCAGAAGGCGGACAGGGGATTCACCCCTCCACTTT.

The CDR3 loop is CASSLSPRDIDEKLFF. CDR3 coding DNA: TGTGCCAGCAGTCTAAGCCCCCGGGACATAGATGAAAAACTGTTTTTT. The chain uses TRBV28 and TRBJ1-4, with D tentatively TRBD1 (6 bases). The CDR3 is 16 residues long. V lost 5 bases and J 6 bases, leaving 19 bases between the germline ends. The germline V gene has CDR1 MDHEN and CDR2 SYDVKM. The whole variable domain, filled in from reference TRBV28 and TRBJ1-4, reads DVKVTQSSRYLVKRTGEKVFLECVQDMDHENMFWYRQDPGLGLRLIYFSYDVKMKEKGDIPEGYSVSREKKERFSLILESASTNQTSMYLCASSLSPRDIDEKLFFGSGTQLSVL.

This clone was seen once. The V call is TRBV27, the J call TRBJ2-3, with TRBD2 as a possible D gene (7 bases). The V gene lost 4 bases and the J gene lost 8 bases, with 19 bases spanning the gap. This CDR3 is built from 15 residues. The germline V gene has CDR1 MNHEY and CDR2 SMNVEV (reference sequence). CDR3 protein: CASSSPRGGPPTQYF. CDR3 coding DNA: TGTGCCAGCAGTTCTCCACGCGGGGGCCCCCCTACGCAGTATTTT.

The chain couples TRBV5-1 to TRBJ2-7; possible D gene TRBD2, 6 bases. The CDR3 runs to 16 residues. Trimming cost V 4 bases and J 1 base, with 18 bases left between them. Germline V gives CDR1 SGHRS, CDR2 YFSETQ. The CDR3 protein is CASSPAGRSSSYEQYF. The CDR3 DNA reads TGCGCCAGCAGCCCCGCGGGGAGATCATCGTCCTACGAGCAGTACTTC. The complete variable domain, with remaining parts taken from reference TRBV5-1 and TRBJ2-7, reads KAGVTQTPRYLIKTRGQQVTLSCSPISGHRSVSWYQQTPGQGLQFLFEYFSETQRNKGNFPGRFSGRQFSNSRSEMNVSTLELGDSALYLCASSPAGRSSSYEQYFGPGTRLTVT.